This paragraph reports one TCR beta chain. It was with a sample-barcoded 5' primer and a J-beta primer mix that a second PCR of roughly 7 to 11 cycles was run. The authors tagged each cDNA molecule using a template-switch adaptor with 12 random nucleotides. TCRdb fed the 5' RACE reads into MiXCR, producing one record per CDR3 protein. The table includes 800,000 or so distinct CDR3 sequences, roughly 25% detected once. The draw of peripheral blood yielded approximately 10 milliliters from each donor. This CDR3 region has 15 residues. Germline values: CDR1 LGHDT, CDR2 YNNKEL (reference sequence). Trimming took off 7 bases at V and 0 bases at J, with 15 bases between the two ends. This sample was taken from a study of blood T cells in healthy people across ages. The same sample was also used in a study of T cells of mothers and their children.

The rearrangement joins TRBV3-1 to TRBJ1-1; D is possibly TRBD1 (6 bases). The sequenced sample consisted of blood. The sequence was collected from a boy between 10 and 17 years old in good health. The CDR3 DNA follows: TGTGCCAGCACCCCACCAGGGGCCTTGAACACTGAAGCTTTCTTT. Amino acid sequence: CASTPPGALNTEAFF.